These 30 T cell receptor beta chains share one sample of origin, sequenced in a study of blood T cells in healthy people across ages. PCR was performed a second time for 7 to 11 cycles using a sample-barcoded 5' primer and a J-beta primer mix. TCRdb reanalysed the 5' RACE reads using MiXCR and keeps one entry per CDR3 protein. The sample yields roughly 640,000 distinct CDR3 sequences, under 30% seen once. Sequencing was done on a sample of blood. These receptors were taken from a woman older than 75 in good health.

On this clonotype itself: A single base separates this from a much larger clone, so it may be a read error. This sequence joins TRBV7-2 and TRBJ2-7; 9 nucleotides line up with TRBD1. CDR3 length: 14 residues. With 6 bases clipped from V and 2 bases from J, the junction kept 5 bases outside the gene matches. Per the germline V gene, CDR1 is SGHTA and CDR2 is FQGNSA. For the CDR3, the DNA is TGTGCCAGCAGGTGGGACAGGGCAACCTACGAGCAGTACTTC. It encodes CASRWDRATYEQYF.

The chain carries TRBV29-1 and TRBJ2-2; tentative D call: TRBD1 (6 bases). Germline V lookup: CDR1 SQVTM, CDR2 ANQGSEA. The CDR3 is 15 amino acids. V was trimmed by 5 bases and J by 5 bases, leaving 18 bases between them. For the CDR3, the DNA is TGCAGCGTTAGGATGGGCGACACAGGGACCGGGGAGCTGTTTTTT. Translating gives CSVRMGDTGTGELFF.

This clonotype has just a few counts. This may stem from a read error, because a much larger clone lies one nucleotide away. The chain employs TRBV11-2 and TRBJ2-1; TRBD1 is a possible D gene (7 bases). The DNA end is a closer match to TRBJ2-7, so the J assignment may be wrong. Germline lookup yields CDR1 SGHAT and CDR2 FQNNGV. This CDR3 contains 14 residues. CDR3 residues: CASSSRGAYNEQYF. CDR3 sequence (DNA): TGTGCCAGCAGCTCCAGGGGGGCCTACAATGAGCAGTACTTC.

This clonotype occurred many times. This chain uses TRBV19 with TRBJ2-3; no firm D call. Germline assignment: CDR1 LNHDA and CDR2 SQIVND (reference sequence). There are 16 residues in the CDR3. Trimming left V 0 bases short and J 1 base short, with 11 bases between. The CDR3 DNA is TGTGCCAGTAGTATAGAGGCCAATCGGGGCACAGATACGCAGTATTTT. Residues: CASSIEANRGTDTQYF.

This clonotype was counted ten times or more. The V and J genes are TRBV9 and TRBJ1-4, with a weak D call TRBD1 (5 bases). The V end was cut by 1 base, the J end by 12 bases, with 13 bases between. The CDR3 extends over 13 amino acids. Germline CDR1 SGDLS, CDR2 YYNGEE. The CDR3 DNA follows: TGTGCCAGCAGCGTAACTCGGGGGTCGGAACTGTTTTTT. Translating it yields CASSVTRGSELFF.

This clonotype was seen ten or more times. This rearrangement joins TRBV10-3 to TRBJ1-5, with D possibly being TRBD1 (5 bases). In germline, CDR1 is ENHRY, CDR2 SYGVKD. V was shortened by 4 bases and J by 1 base, with 11 bases between the two germline ends. The CDR3 spans 15 residues. The CDR3 protein is CAISGTRESNQPQHF. As DNA, the CDR3 is TGTGCCATCAGTGGAACCAGGGAAAGCAATCAGCCCCAGCATTTT.

This clonotype occurred many times. The chain recombines TRBV5-1 with TRBJ1-1; 7 positions match TRBD1. Unmatched junction bases numbered 10, after V lost 7 bases and J lost 4 bases. CDR1 is SGHRS and CDR2 is YFSETQ in the germline V gene. The CDR3 is 14 amino acids. In DNA, the CDR3 is TGCGCCAGCTCGACTTACAGGGGAAGCACTGAAGCTTTCTTT. This gives the protein CASSTYRGSTEAFF.

This clonotype showed up just a few times. CDR3 amino acids: CASTLGPGDTGELFF. The CDR3 region has the DNA TGTGCCAGCACTCTTGGGCCAGGGGACACCGGGGAGCTGTTTTTT. This sequence joins TRBV27 and TRBJ2-2; weak D call: TRBD1 (6 bases). Trimming removed 7 bases from V and 3 bases from J, with 15 bases in between. The CDR3 contains 15 residues. CDR1 and CDR2 (germline): MNHEY, SMNVEV (reference sequence).

This clonotype was recorded many times. This chain connects TRBV9 to TRBJ2-3, with 8 positions matching TRBD2. The germline V gene has CDR1 SGDLS and CDR2 YYNGEE. The CDR3 sequence is 17 residues long. With 4 bases clipped from V and 4 bases from J, the junction kept 14 bases outside the gene matches. CDR3 nucleotide sequence: TGTGCCAGCAGCTTAGCCCCACTAGCGGTAGGTCCAGATACGCAGTATTTT. It codes for CASSLAPLAVGPDTQYF.

This clonotype was observed at least ten times. The chain couples TRBV11-2 to TRBJ2-1; no reliable D call. Germline lookup yields CDR1 SGHAT and CDR2 FQNNGV. The CDR3 is 13 residues long. V lost 1 base to trimming and J lost 7 bases, with 8 bases between them. The CDR3 protein is CASSLGPKNEQFF. CDR3 in DNA: TGTGCCAGCAGCTTAGGCCCCAAAAATGAGCAGTTCTTC.

This clonotype was counted ten times or more. The chain combines TRBV10-3 with TRBJ2-7; 7 nucleotides match TRBD1. Losses at the gene ends were 4 bases for V and 3 bases for J; bases not matched to a gene: 3. The CDR3 extends over 13 amino acids. Per the germline V gene, CDR1 is ENHRY and CDR2 is SYGVKD. The DNA for the CDR3 is TGTGCCATCAGTGTGCGACAGGGCTACGAGCAGTACTTC. Amino acids: CAISVRQGYEQYF.

V is TRBV28 and J is TRBJ1-5, with D hard to call. Looked up from germline, CDR1 is MDHEN and CDR2 is SYDVKM. The CDR3 loop spans 15 amino acids. V was shortened by 7 bases and J by 2 bases, with 15 bases between the two germline ends. This CDR3 reads CASKRELRGNQPQHF. CDR3 sequence (DNA): TGTGCCAGCAAAAGAGAGTTGCGAGGCAATCAGCCCCAGCATTTT.

Concerning this clonotype: The junction differs from germline at one of its ends, possibly a read error. J is TRBJ2-3 and V is TRBV20-1; tentatively, D is TRBD1 or TRBD2 (6 bases each). Looked up from germline, CDR1 is DFQATT and CDR2 is SNEGSKA (reference sequence). CDR3 length equals 14 residues. The CDR3 reads CGASLGGGTDTQYF. Here the CDR3 DNA reads TGCGGTGCTAGTTTGGGGGGCGGCACAGATACGCAGTATTTT.

At least ten counts were recorded for this clonotype. The chain is built from TRBV20-1 and TRBJ2-1; TRBD2 matches 11 bases. This CDR3 has 16 residues. With V trimmed by 6 bases and J by 1 base, 8 bases remained unmatched. Germline CDR1 reads DFQATT; CDR2 reads SNEGSKA (reference sequence). This CDR3 is CSARPPSGGSYNEQFF. The CDR3 DNA is TGCAGTGCCCGCCCCCCTAGCGGGGGGTCCTACAATGAGCAGTTCTTC.

This clonotype was counted ten times or more. V usage is TRBV11-3 and J usage is TRBJ2-5; tentative D call: TRBD1 (5 bases). Germline CDR1 is SGHNT and CDR2 is YENEEA. The CDR3 is 15 amino acids. The V gene lost 0 bases and the J gene lost 2 bases, with 10 bases spanning the gap. The CDR3 loop is CASSLDATVQETQYF. CDR3 nucleotides: TGTGCCAGCAGCTTAGACGCGACAGTACAAGAGACCCAGTACTTC.

This clonotype came up a few times. The rearrangement links TRBV2 to TRBJ2-1, with D perhaps assigned TRBD1 or TRBD2 (6 bases each). This CDR3 spans 15 amino acids. Between the trimmed V and J ends, which lost 6 bases and 2 bases, there was a span of 14 bases. From germline, CDR1 is SNHLY and CDR2 FYNNEI. The CDR3 loop reads CASSPGDKPYNEQFF. For the CDR3, the DNA is TGTGCCAGCAGCCCGGGGGACAAGCCCTACAATGAGCAGTTCTTC.

This clonotype was seen repeatedly, ten times or more. The J gene is TRBJ1-1, the V gene TRBV5-1; no clear D gene. The ends were cut back, 5 bases at V and 2 bases at J, with 10 bases in the middle. The CDR3 has 13 residues. Germline CDR1 is SGHRS and CDR2 is YFSETQ. CDR3 sequence reads: CASRVESNTEAFF. The CDR3 DNA reads TGCGCCAGCAGGGTGGAAAGTAACACTGAAGCTTTCTTT.

The chain combines TRBV12-3 or TRBV12-4 with TRBJ2-3, with 7 bases matching TRBD1. Germline trimming cut 4 bases from V and 11 bases from J; bases unmatched to any gene: 18. This CDR3 has 16 amino acids. CDR3 in amino acids: CASSSRTGPSTDVQYF. As DNA, the CDR3 is TGTGCCAGCAGTTCTCGGACAGGCCCCAGCACAGATGTGCAGTATTTT.

The table lists this clonotype with a count of one. The rearrangement joins TRBV7-2 to TRBJ2-3; D is unclear. Germline CDR1 SGHTA, CDR2 FQGNSA. There are 15 residues in the CDR3. Deletions cut 7 bases from V and 4 bases from J, with 18 bases between. CDR3 residues: CASTRPPTLPDTQYF. The CDR3 coding sequence is TGTGCCAGCACCCGGCCCCCGACCTTGCCAGATACGCAGTATTTT.

This clonotype was observed at least ten times. The rearrangement uses TRBV7-2 and TRBJ2-1; TRBD2 agrees at 8 bases. The V and J ends lost 6 bases and 6 bases, in that order; junction bases with no gene match: 7. CDR1 SGHTA and CDR2 FQGNSA come from the germline V gene. The CDR3 runs to 14 residues. DNA for the CDR3: TGTGCCAGCAGTTCACTAGCGGCGATCAATGAGCAGTTCTTC. Its protein is CASSSLAAINEQFF.

The chain couples TRBV20-1 to TRBJ1-5; D is perhaps TRBD1 (6 bases). Germline V CDR1 and CDR2: DFQATT, SNEGSKA (reference sequence). This CDR3 spans 15 amino acids. Trimming cost V 6 bases and J 2 bases, with 17 bases left between them. In DNA form, the CDR3 reads TGCAGTGCCAAAACAGGGAAAATAGGCAATCAGCCCCAGCATTTT. Translated, it gives CSAKTGKIGNQPQHF.

This rearrangement joins TRBV7-3 to TRBJ2-6, with D possibly called TRBD1 or TRBD2 (5 bases each). Deletions cut 5 bases from V and 4 bases from J, with 15 bases between. Germline assignment: CDR1 SGHTA and CDR2 FQGTGA. The CDR3 totals 16 residues. The DNA for the CDR3 is TGTGCCAGCAGCCCAGGATGGGGGTCGGGGGCCAACGTCCTGACTTTC. Its translation is CASSPGWGSGANVLTF.

This clonotype appeared a few times. V usage is TRBV5-1 and J usage is TRBJ2-7; the D gene is possibly TRBD2 (6 bases). The germline CDR1 and CDR2 sequences are SGHRS and YFSETQ. CDR3 size: 15 residues. Trimming cost V 0 bases and J 3 bases, with 13 bases left between them. The CDR3: CASSLAGGTYYEQYF. CDR3 coding DNA: TGCGCCAGCAGCTTGGCCGGAGGGACCTACTACGAGCAGTACTTC. The variable domain in full, completed from reference TRBV5-1 and TRBJ2-7, reads KAGVTQTPRYLIKTRGQQVTLSCSPISGHRSVSWYQQTPGQGLQFLFEYFSETQRNKGNFPGRFSGRQFSNSRSEMNVSTLELGDSALYLCASSLAGGTYYEQYFGPGTRLTVT.

This clonotype was seen a handful of times. This chain joins TRBV18 and TRBJ1-1; D ambiguous. Trimming removed 0 bases from V and 0 bases from J, with 5 bases in between. This CDR3 region has 14 residues. Germline values: CDR1 KGHSH, CDR2 LQKENI. The CDR3 sequence is CASSPPLMNTEAFF. The CDR3 nucleotides read TGTGCCAGCTCACCACCCTTAATGAACACTGAAGCTTTCTTT.

This clonotype was seen ten or more times. This chain joins TRBV20-1 and TRBJ2-7, with D possibly being TRBD2 (7 bases). Trimming shortened V by 5 bases and J by 2 bases, and 16 bases separated the two germline ends. Germline values: CDR1 DFQATT, CDR2 SNEGSKA (reference sequence). This CDR3 has 14 residues. Here the CDR3 DNA reads TGCAGTGCTCCCCTCCGGGGGGCGGCCTACGAGCAGTACTTC. It translates to CSAPLRGAAYEQYF.

This clonotype has at least ten counts. V usage is TRBV12-3 or TRBV12-4 and J usage is TRBJ2-7, with a tentative D call TRBD2 (6 bases). The germline V and J ends were trimmed by 2 bases and 5 bases, with 16 bases remaining between them. This CDR3 has 15 residues. The CDR3 reads CASSLNRGMNDEQYF. CDR3 bases: TGTGCCAGCAGTTTAAACCGGGGGATGAACGACGAGCAGTACTTC.

The CDR3 DNA reads TGCAGTGCTCCAAACGGGTACGAGGCTGAAGCTTTCTTT. It is translated as CSAPNGYEAEAFF. V and J are TRBV20-1 and TRBJ1-1, with no clear D. V was clipped by 5 bases and J by 6 bases, with 16 bases between them. CDR3 length: 13 amino acids. The germline gives CDR1 DFQATT, CDR2 SNEGSKA (reference sequence).

This clonotype was recorded many times. The chain recombines TRBV20-1 with TRBJ2-3; no definite D call. From germline, CDR1 is DFQATT and CDR2 SNEGSKA (reference sequence). The length of the CDR3 is 14 residues. Between the trimmed V and J ends, which lost 7 bases and 0 bases, there was a span of 14 bases. CDR3 residues: CSVGQTSSTDTQYF. The CDR3 DNA follows: TGCAGTGTAGGTCAGACATCTAGCACAGATACGCAGTATTTT.

There are many counts of this clonotype. This may be a read error: a much more frequent sequence differs by one nucleotide. The chain recombines TRBV24-1 with TRBJ2-5; 8 bases map to TRBD2. The CDR3 is made up of 17 amino acids. V lost 5 bases, J lost 11 bases, and 21 bases stayed unmatched. Germline CDR1 is KGHDR and CDR2 is SFDVKD. In nucleotides, the CDR3 is TGTGCCACCAGTGCCGGTCTGGTAGCGGGGTTTGACAATGAGCAGTACTTC. It is translated as CATSAGLVAGFDNEQYF.

This clonotype was counted at least ten times. The chain is built from TRBV6-1 and TRBJ2-3, with D possibly called TRBD1 or TRBD2 (5 bases each). CDR3 length: 16 amino acids. Germline assignment: CDR1 MNHNS and CDR2 SASEGT. Trimming shortened V by 7 bases and J by 0 bases, and 17 bases separated the two germline ends. CDR3 loop: CASTPGTDPSTDTQYF. CDR3 nucleotides: TGTGCCAGCACCCCCGGGACGGACCCTAGCACAGATACGCAGTATTTT.